This T cell receptor beta chain was identified in a study of beta chain features in type 1 diabetes. Study observations and caveats: There was a moderate but significant shortening of TCRB CDR3s in all four CD4+ subsets of Type 1 diabetes patients. The similarity of naive, central memory and Treg TCRB repertoires appeared greater among patients than among healthy donors.

The germline V gene has CDR1 MGHDK and CDR2 SYGVNS. Trimming removed 6 bases at V and 0 bases at J, with 11 bases between. The CDR3 has 14 residues. Every sorted population was more than 95% pure. This clone was recorded a few times. Antigen: not known. Other DNA sequences of this sample code for an identical CDR3. Reverse transcription of all isolated RNA meant that expressed TCRB transcripts were sequenced. The repertoire was sequenced with immunoSEQ multiplex PCR; TCRdb's copy has only in-frame clones and lacks some. The sample records some 130,000 clones, approximately 10% being singletons. This chain joins TRBV25-1 and TRBJ1-2; D remains ambiguous. The receptor was derived from a man aged 25-45 years with type 1 diabetes. Input material: central memory CD4+ T cells from blood. The chain's CDR3 is CASSRGETNYGYTF. The DNA for the CDR3 is TGTGCCAGCAGCCGGGGAGAAACTAACTATGGCTACACCTTC.